This T cell receptor beta chain was obtained from a study of cytomegalovirus exposure and HLA in healthy donors. Study information: In a later analysis, it was reported that the approximately 110 validation repertoires had been produced on the same platform as the 666 repertoires belonging to the first cohort.

TCRdb keeps only in-frame clones here, not all; method: immunoSEQ multiplex PCR. The table includes roughly 250,000 clones, 85% to 90% detected once. Germline assignment: CDR1 SGHNT and CDR2 YYREEE (reference sequence). Trimming removed 2 bases from V and 9 bases from J, with 3 bases in between. This CDR3 spans 11 amino acids. In regard to this clone: Its antigen is as yet unknown.

The study's findings and limits: Reports credit the classifier with highly specific, highly sensitive diagnosis of cytomegalovirus status.

The TCR originated in a man between 18 and 35 years old in good health and CMV-seronegative. This chain links TRBV5-4 with TRBJ1-6; D unresolved. The source material was PBMCs. CDR3 protein: CASSFGSPLHF. CDR3 nucleotides: TGTGCCAGCAGCTTCGGTTCACCCCTCCACTTT.